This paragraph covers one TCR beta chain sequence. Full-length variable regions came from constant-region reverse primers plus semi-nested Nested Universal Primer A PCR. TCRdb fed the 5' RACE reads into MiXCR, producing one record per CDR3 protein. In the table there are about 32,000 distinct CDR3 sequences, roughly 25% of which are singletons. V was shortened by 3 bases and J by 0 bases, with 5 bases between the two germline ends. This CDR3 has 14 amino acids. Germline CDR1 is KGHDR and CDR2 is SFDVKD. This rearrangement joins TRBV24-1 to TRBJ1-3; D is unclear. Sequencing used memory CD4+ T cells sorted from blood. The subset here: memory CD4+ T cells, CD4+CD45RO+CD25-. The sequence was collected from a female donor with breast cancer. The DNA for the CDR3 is TGTGCCACCAGTGATAAGAACTCTGGAAACACCATATATTTT. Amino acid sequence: CATSDKNSGNTIYF.